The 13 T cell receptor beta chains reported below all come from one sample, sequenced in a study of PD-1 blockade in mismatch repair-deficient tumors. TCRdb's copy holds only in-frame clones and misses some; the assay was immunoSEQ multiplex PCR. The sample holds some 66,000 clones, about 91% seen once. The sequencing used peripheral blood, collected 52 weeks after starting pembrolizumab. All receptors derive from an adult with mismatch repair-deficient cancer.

CDR3 loop: CASSLEERAGGAETQYF. The CDR3 DNA follows: TGTGCCAGCAGCCTTGAGGAGAGGGCAGGGGGCGCGGAGACCCAGTACTTC. This chain connects TRBV28 to TRBJ2-5, with 8 nucleotides matching TRBD1. With 6 bases clipped from V and 5 bases from J, the junction kept 17 bases outside the gene matches. Looked up from germline, CDR1 is MDHEN and CDR2 is SYDVKM. This CDR3 contains 17 residues.

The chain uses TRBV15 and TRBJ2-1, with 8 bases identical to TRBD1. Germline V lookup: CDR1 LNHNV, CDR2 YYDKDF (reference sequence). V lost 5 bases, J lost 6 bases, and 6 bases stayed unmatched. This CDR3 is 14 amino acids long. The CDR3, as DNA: TGTGCCACCAGCGGGGGACAGGTACTCAATGAGCAGTTCTTC. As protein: CATSGGQVLNEQFF.

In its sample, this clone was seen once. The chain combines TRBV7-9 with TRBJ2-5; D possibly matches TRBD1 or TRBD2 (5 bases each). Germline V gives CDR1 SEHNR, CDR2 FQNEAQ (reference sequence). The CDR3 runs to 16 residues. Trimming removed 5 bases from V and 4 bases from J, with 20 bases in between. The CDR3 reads CASSPQRMDGAETQYF. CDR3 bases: TGTGCCAGCAGCCCCCAACGGATGGACGGGGCAGAGACCCAGTACTTC.

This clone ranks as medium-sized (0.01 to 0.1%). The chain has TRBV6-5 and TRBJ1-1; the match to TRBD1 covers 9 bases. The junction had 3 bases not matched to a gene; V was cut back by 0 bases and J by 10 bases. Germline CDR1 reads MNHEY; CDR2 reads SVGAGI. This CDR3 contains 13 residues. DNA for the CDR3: TGTGCCAGCAGTTACTCCCCGGACAGGGGAGCTTTCTTT. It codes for CASSYSPDRGAFF.

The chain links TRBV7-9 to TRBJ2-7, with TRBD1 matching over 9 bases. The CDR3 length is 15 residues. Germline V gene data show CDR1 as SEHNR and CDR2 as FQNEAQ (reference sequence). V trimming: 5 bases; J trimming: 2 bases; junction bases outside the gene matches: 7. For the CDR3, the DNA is TGTGCCAGCAGCACGACGGGACAGGGCACCTACGAGCAGTACTTC. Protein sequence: CASSTTGQGTYEQYF.

CDR3 nucleotide sequence: TGTGCCAACAGGGCGAACAATCAGCCCCAGCATTTT. It translates to CANRANNQPQHF. V and J are TRBV21-1 and TRBJ1-5. TRBV21-1 is given as a pseudogene. This CDR3 has 12 amino acids.

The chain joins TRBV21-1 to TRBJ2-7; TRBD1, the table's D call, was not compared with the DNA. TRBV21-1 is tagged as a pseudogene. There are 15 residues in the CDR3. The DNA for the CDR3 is TGTGCCAGCAGCAAAGGGACAGTTAGATACTACGAGCAGTACTTC. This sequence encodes CASSKGTVRYYEQYF.

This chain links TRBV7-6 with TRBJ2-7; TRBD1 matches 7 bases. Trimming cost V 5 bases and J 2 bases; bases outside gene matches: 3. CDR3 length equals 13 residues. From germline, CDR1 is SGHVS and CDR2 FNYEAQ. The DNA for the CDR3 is TGTGCCAGCAGCCCGGGACAGACCTACGAGCAGTACTTC. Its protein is CASSPGQTYEQYF.

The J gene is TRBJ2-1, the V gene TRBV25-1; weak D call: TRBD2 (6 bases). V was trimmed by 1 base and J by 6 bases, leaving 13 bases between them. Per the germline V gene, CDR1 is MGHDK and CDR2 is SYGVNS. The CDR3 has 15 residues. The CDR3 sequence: CASSEWGSGPNEQFF. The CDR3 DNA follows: TGTGCCAGCAGTGAATGGGGTAGCGGACCCAATGAGCAGTTCTTC. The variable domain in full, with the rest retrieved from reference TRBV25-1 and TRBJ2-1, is EADIYQTPRYLVIGTGKKITLECSQTMGHDKMYWYQQDPGMELHLIHYSYGVNSTEKGDLSSESTVSRIRTEHFPLTLESARPSHTSQYLCASSEWGSGPNEQFFGPGTRLTVL.

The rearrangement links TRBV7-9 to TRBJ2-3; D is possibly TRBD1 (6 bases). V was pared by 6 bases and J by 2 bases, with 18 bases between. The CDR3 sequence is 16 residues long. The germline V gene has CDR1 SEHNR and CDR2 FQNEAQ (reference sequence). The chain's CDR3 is CASRPPATGTTDTQYF. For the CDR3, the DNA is TGTGCCAGCAGACCACCCGCTACAGGGACCACAGATACGCAGTATTTT.

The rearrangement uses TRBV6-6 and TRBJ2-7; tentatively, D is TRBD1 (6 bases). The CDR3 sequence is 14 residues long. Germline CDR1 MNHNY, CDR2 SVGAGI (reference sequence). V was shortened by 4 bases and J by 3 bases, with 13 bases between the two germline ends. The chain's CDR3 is CASSSRDTLYEQYF. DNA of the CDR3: TGTGCCAGCAGTTCCCGGGACACCCTCTACGAGCAGTACTTC.

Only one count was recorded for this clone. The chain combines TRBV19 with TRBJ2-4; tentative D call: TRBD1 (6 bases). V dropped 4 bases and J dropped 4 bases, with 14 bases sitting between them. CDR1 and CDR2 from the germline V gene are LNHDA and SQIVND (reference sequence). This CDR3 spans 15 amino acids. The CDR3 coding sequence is TGTGCCAGTAGTACCCGGGACACCTTAAAAAACATTCAGTACTTC. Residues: CASSTRDTLKNIQYF.

CDR3 DNA sequence: TGTGCCAGCAGCTTATTCTCTAGCGGAGAGGCAGATACGCAGTATTTT. Translating gives CASSLFSSGEADTQYF. The rearrangement links TRBV7-8 to TRBJ2-3; TRBD2 matches 7 bases. Trimming removed 2 bases from V and 4 bases from J; junction bases left unmatched: 9. The CDR3 totals 16 residues. Germline CDR1 is SGHVS and CDR2 is FQNEAQ.